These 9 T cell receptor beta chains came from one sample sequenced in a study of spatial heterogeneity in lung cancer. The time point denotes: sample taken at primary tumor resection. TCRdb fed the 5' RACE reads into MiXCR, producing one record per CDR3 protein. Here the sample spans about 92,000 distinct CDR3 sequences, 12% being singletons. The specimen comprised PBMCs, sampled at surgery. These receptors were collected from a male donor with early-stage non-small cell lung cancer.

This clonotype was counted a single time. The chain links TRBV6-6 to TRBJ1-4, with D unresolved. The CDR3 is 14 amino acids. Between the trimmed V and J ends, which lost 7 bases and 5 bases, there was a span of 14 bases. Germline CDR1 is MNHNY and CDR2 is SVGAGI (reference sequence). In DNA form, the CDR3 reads TGTGCCAGCACAAGGACGGCACGGAATGAAAAACTGTTTTTT. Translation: CASTRTARNEKLFF.

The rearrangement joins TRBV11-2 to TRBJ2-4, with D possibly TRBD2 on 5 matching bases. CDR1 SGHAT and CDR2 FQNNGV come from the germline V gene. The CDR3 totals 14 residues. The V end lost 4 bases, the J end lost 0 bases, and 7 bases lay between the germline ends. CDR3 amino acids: CASSSGIAKNIQYF. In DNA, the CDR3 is TGTGCCAGCAGCTCCGGGATAGCCAAAAACATTCAGTACTTC.

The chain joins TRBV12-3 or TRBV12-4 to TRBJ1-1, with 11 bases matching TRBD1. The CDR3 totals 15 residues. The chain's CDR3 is CASDRGRSMNTEAFF. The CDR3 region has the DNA TGTGCTTCGGACAGGGGGCGGTCCATGAACACTGAAGCTTTCTTT.

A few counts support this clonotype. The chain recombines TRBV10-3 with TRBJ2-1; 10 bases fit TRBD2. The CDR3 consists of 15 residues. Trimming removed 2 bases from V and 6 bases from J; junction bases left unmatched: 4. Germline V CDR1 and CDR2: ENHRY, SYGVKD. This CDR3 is CAISEASGRANEQFF. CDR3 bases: TGTGCCATCAGTGAGGCAAGCGGGAGGGCCAATGAGCAGTTCTTC.

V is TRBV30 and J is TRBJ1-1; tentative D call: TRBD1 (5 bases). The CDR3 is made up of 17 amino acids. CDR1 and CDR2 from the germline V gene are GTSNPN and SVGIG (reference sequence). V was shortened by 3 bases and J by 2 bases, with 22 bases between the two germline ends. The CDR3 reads CAWRGRGGLVQNTEAFF. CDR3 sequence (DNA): TGTGCCTGGAGGGGAAGGGGAGGACTAGTCCAAAACACTGAAGCTTTCTTT.

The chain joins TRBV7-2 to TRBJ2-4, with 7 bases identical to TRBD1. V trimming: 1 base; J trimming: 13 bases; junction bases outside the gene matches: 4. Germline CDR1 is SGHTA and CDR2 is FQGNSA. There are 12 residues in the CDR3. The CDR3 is CASSLGGGRQYF. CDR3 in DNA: TGTGCCAGCAGCTTAGGAGGGGGCAGACAGTACTTC.

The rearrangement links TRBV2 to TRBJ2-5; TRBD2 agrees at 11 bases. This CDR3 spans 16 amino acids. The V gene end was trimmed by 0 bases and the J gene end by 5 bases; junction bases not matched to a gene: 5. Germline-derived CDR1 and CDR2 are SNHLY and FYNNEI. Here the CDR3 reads CASSEASGGAVETQYF. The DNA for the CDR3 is TGTGCCAGCAGTGAAGCTAGCGGGGGGGCCGTGGAGACCCAGTACTTC.

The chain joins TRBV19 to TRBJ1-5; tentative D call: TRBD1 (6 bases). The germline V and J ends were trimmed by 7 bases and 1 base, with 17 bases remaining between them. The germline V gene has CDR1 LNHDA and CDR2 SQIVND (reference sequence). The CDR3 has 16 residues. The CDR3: CASIQTGPMSNQPQHF. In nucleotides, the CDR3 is TGTGCCAGTATTCAGACAGGACCTATGAGCAATCAGCCCCAGCATTTT.

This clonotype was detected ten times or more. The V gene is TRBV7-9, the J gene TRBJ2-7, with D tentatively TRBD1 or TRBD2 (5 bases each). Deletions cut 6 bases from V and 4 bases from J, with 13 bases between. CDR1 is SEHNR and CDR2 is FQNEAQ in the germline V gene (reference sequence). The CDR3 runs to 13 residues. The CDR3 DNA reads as TGTGCCAGCAGAAGGGACGGAAGATACGAGCAGTACTTC. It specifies CASRRDGRYEQYF.